The T cell receptor beta chain described here comes from a study of CD8 T cells in Susac syndrome. Study outcomes and limitations: A relatively small number of individuals underwent TCR sequencing and HLA analysis.

The authors negatively isolated CD8+ and CD4+ T cells and FACS-enriched TEMRA cells. The RNA, about 0.45 to 1 ug, was put through reverse transcription using random hexamers. Amplification of the TCR beta CDR3 was carried out by immunoSEQ multiplex PCR, which spanned a total of 54 Vbeta and 13 Jbeta segments. TCRdb called the immunoSEQ multiplex PCR reads again in MiXCR, with one record for every CDR3 protein. This table holds some 200,000 distinct CDR3 sequences, 85% to 95% found once. The CDR3 sequence is 16 residues long. Trimming cost V 5 bases and J 3 bases; bases outside gene matches: 10. Germline V lookup: CDR1 PRHDT, CDR2 FYEKMQ (reference sequence). As for this clonotype: Its antigen is as yet unknown.

The sequenced material came from CD8+ T cells from PBMCs. The chain couples TRBV13 to TRBJ1-1; TRBD1 matches 9 bases. This clonotype was obtained from a human donor with Susac syndrome. CDR3 nucleotide sequence: TGTGCCAGCAGCCCACGACAGGGGGAATTGGACACTGAAGCTTTCTTT. Protein product: CASSPRQGELDTEAFF.